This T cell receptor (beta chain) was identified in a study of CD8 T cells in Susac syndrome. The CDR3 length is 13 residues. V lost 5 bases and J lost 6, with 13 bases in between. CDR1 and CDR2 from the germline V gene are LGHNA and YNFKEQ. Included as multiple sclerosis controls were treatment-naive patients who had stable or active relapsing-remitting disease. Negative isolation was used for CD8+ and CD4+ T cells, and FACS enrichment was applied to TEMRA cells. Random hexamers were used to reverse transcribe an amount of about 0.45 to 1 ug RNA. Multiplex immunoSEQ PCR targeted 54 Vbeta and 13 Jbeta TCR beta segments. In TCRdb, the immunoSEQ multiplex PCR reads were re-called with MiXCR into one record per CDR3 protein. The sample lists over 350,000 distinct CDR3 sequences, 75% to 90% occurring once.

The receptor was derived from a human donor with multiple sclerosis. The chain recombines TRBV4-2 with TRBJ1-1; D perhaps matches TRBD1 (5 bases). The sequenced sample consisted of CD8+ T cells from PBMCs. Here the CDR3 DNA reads TGTGCCAGCAGCAGTCAGGGTGGATCTGAAGCTTTCTTT. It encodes CASSSQGGSEAFF.